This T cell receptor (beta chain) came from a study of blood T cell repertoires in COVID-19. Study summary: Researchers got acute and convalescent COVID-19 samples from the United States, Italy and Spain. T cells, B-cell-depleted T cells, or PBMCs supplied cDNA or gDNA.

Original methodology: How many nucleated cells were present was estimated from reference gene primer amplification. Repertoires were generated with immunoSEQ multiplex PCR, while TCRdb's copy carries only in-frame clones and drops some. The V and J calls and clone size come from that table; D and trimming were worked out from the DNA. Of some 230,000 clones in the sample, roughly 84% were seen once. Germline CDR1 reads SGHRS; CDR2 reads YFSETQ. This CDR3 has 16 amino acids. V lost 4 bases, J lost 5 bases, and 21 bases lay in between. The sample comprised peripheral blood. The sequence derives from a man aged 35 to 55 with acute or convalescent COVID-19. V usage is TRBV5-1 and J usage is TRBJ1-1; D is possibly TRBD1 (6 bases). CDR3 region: CASSPVGGGQETEAFF. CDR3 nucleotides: TGCGCCAGCAGCCCCGTAGGTGGGGGCCAAGAGACTGAAGCTTTCTTT.